Presented here are 23 T cell receptor beta chains from one specimen sequenced in a study of monozygotic twins with inflammatory bowel disease. After re-calling the 5' RACE reads, TCRdb lists one entry per CDR3 protein, DNA absent. Found here are around 410,000 distinct CDR3 sequences; the top ten clones hold less than 2.5%. Sequences were obtained from blood. These receptors all come from a human donor with ulcerative colitis or Crohn's disease, or a healthy co-twin of an affected twin (not recorded which).

The CDR3 is CAGRGSITDTQYF. The V gene is TRBV11-2, the J gene TRBJ2-3; TCRdb proposes TRBD2, but this gene call is untestable without DNA. This CDR3 spans 13 amino acids. Germline CDR1 SGHAT, CDR2 FQNNGV.

J is TRBJ2-3 and V is TRBV6-6. Per the germline V gene, CDR1 is MNHNY and CDR2 is SVGAGI (reference sequence). The CDR3 runs 13 residues. The CDR3 protein is CASSYSNLDTQYF.

CDR3 sequence reads: CASSWIGDTQYF. The rearrangement links TRBV7-9 to TRBJ2-3. From germline, CDR1 is SEHNR and CDR2 FQNEAQ (reference sequence). This CDR3 is built from 12 residues.

The rearrangement joins TRBV15 to TRBJ1-2. CDR3 length: 13 residues. Germline CDR1 and CDR2: LNHNV and YYDKDF (reference sequence). The CDR3 protein is CATSGKVDYGYTF.

The genes are TRBV6-5 and TRBJ2-5; no DNA is available, so the TRBD2 call from TCRdb remains unchecked. The CDR3 totals 15 residues. Germline V CDR1 and CDR2: MNHEY, SVGAGI. The CDR3 protein is CASSYGTTKGETQYF.

This chain links TRBV10-3 with TRBJ1-5. The length of the CDR3 is 14 residues. The germline gives CDR1 ENHRY, CDR2 SYGVKD. The CDR3 loop is CAISEGRQNQPQHF.

The chain carries TRBV20-1 and TRBJ2-3; TCRdb selects TRBD1, and the lack of DNA leaves this call unchecked. Germline values: CDR1 DFQATT, CDR2 SNEGSKA (reference sequence). The CDR3 is 14 amino acids. The CDR3 loop is CSASPGRGTDTQYF.

The gene calls are TRBV6-5 and TRBJ2-7; TCRdb names TRBD2, which stays unverified in the absence of DNA. Germline V lookup: CDR1 MNHEY, CDR2 SVGAGI. There are 15 residues in the CDR3. The CDR3 sequence: CASSYSGGRNYEQYF.

The chain couples TRBV27 to TRBJ2-2; the D gene TCRdb calls, TRBD2, cannot be checked with no DNA. Germline V CDR1 and CDR2: MNHEY, SMNVEV (reference sequence). This CDR3 region has 17 residues. Here the CDR3 reads CASSSGPAGVHTGELFF.

The rearrangement uses TRBV20-1 and TRBJ1-5; checking the TCRdb D call of TRBD1 is not possible without DNA. This CDR3 has 17 amino acids. The germline V gene encodes CDR1 DFQATT and CDR2 SNEGSKA (reference sequence). The CDR3 protein is CSAREGWTGGNRQPQHF.

V gene TRBV28 combines with J gene TRBJ2-3; TCRdb's D call of TRBD1 is untestable without DNA. Germline V gene data show CDR1 as MDHEN and CDR2 as SYDVKM. CDR3 length: 16 residues. This CDR3 reads CASSLIPGEGSDTQYF.

The chain uses TRBV7-2 and TRBJ2-1; lacking DNA, the TRBD1 call made by TCRdb goes unchecked. This CDR3 comprises 17 residues. Per germline, CDR1 SGHTA and CDR2 FQGNSA. CDR3 amino acids: CASSSPRGTAAYNEQFF.

The rearrangement links TRBV7-9 to TRBJ1-2; TCRdb lists TRBD1, though no DNA is available to test this call. The germline CDR1 and CDR2 sequences are SEHNR and FQNEAQ (reference sequence). CDR3 length: 15 residues. The CDR3 protein is CASSGQGGIGYGYTF.

The chain combines TRBV10-3 with TRBJ2-7. Germline CDR1 and CDR2: ENHRY and SYGVKD. The CDR3 is 15 amino acids. CDR3 residues: CAISEYQLSSYEQYF.

The chain joins TRBV15 to TRBJ1-6. Germline loops: CDR1 LNHNV, CDR2 YYDKDF (reference sequence). This CDR3 has 15 amino acids. CDR3 amino acids: CATSSQSSYNSPLHF.

V usage is TRBV5-6 and J usage is TRBJ2-1; TCRdb's assignment of TRBD1 cannot be checked, as there is no DNA. The CDR3 extends over 18 amino acids. Germline V gene data show CDR1 as SGHDT and CDR2 as YYEEEE. CDR3 loop: CASSLQLGTVLGYIEQFF.

The genes are TRBV4-1 and TRBJ2-2; the D call from TCRdb, TRBD2, cannot be confirmed without DNA. The length of the CDR3 is 17 residues. Per germline, CDR1 MGHRA and CDR2 YSYEKL. This CDR3 reads CASSQDTSGGYSGELFF.

The chain has TRBV6-4 and TRBJ2-1. The CDR3 sequence is 16 residues long. Germline loops: CDR1 MRHNA, CDR2 SNTAGT. The CDR3 reads CASSEGWQFNYNEQFF.

V and J are TRBV6-2 or TRBV6-3 and TRBJ2-3; absent DNA, TCRdb's TRBD2 call cannot be checked. The CDR3 has 16 amino acids. Germline lookup yields CDR1 MNHEY and CDR2 SVGEGT. CDR3 loop: CASSYFRGPGSDTQYF.

This rearrangement joins TRBV7-8 to TRBJ2-2; the TCRdb call, TRBD1, lacks DNA for checking. There are 17 residues in the CDR3. Germline V gene lookup returns CDR1 SGHVS and CDR2 FQNEAQ. This CDR3 reads CASSRTPGGANTGELFF.

This rearrangement joins TRBV5-1 to TRBJ2-7; no DNA is available, so the TRBD1 call from TCRdb remains unchecked. The CDR3 loop spans 14 amino acids. Looked up from germline, CDR1 is SGHRS and CDR2 is YFSETQ. The CDR3 sequence: CASSPTGISYEQYF.

The chain joins TRBV5-1 to TRBJ2-1; as DNA is missing, the TRBD2 call by TCRdb cannot be tested. CDR1 and CDR2 (germline): SGHRS, YFSETQ. The CDR3 is 16 residues long. The chain's CDR3 is CASSLGSSGGTNEQFF.

This rearrangement joins TRBV27 to TRBJ2-7; TCRdb's D call, TRBD1, is unchecked because there is no DNA. This CDR3 is 15 amino acids long. Germline assignment: CDR1 MNHEY and CDR2 SMNVEV (reference sequence). The chain's CDR3 is CASSLYGGGGYEQYF.